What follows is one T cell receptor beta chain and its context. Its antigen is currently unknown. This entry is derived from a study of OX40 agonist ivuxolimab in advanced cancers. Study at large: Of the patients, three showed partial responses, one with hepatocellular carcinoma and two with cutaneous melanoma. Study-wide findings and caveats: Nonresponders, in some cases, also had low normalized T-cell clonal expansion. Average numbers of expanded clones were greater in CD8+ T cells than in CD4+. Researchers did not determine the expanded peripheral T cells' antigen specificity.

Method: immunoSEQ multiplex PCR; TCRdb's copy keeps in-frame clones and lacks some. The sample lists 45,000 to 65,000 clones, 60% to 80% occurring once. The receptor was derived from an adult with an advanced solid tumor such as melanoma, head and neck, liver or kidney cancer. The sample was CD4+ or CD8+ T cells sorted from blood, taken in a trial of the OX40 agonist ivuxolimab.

The CDR3 reads CASSLVSKLDTQYF. CDR3 in DNA: TGTGCCAGCAGCTTAGTTTCGAAACTGGATACGCAGTATTTT. The chain is built from TRBV7-2 and TRBJ2-3; D not certain. Germline CDR1 and CDR2: SGHTA and FQGNSA. The CDR3 is made up of 14 amino acids. V lost 1 base, J lost 6 bases, and 11 bases lay in between. Using reference TRBV7-2 and TRBJ2-3 for the parts outside the CDR3, the full variable domain is GAGVSQSPSNKVTEKGKDVELRCDPISGHTALYWYRQSLGQGLEFLIYFQGNSAPDKSGLPSDRFSAERTGGSVSTLTIQRTQQEDSAVYLCASSLVSKLDTQYFGPGTRLTVL.